The 2 T cell receptor beta chains in this list originate from one sample, sequenced in a study of cytomegalovirus exposure and HLA in healthy donors. The data were produced by immunoSEQ multiplex PCR, yet TCRdb's version contains in-frame clones alone and is incomplete. Of 130,000 or so clones listed, approximately 90% are singletons. The sequenced sample was PBMCs. Receptor source: a young woman in good health and CMV-seronegative.

The chain has TRBV5-1 and TRBJ2-5; the D gene is possibly TRBD2 (5 bases). CDR1 SGHRS and CDR2 YFSETQ come from the germline V gene. V lost 5 bases and J 1 base, leaving 9 bases between the germline ends. The CDR3 runs 13 residues. Here the CDR3 reads CASSFAGQETQYF. In DNA, the CDR3 is TGCGCCAGCAGTTTCGCGGGCCAAGAGACCCAGTACTTC.

This clone was counted between two and nine times. The chain recombines TRBV15 with TRBJ2-2; D is perhaps TRBD2 (7 bases). This CDR3 has 16 amino acids. CDR1 is LNHNV and CDR2 is YYDKDF in the germline V gene (reference sequence). Trimming shortened V by 0 bases and J by 6 bases, and 14 bases separated the two germline ends. Here the CDR3 DNA reads TGTGCCACCAGCAGAGAGGCGGGGGCTTTAGCCGGGGAGCTGTTTTTT. It encodes CATSREAGALAGELFF. Using reference TRBV15 and TRBJ2-2 for the parts outside the CDR3, the full variable domain is DAMVIQNPRYQVTQFGKPVTLSCSQTLNHNVMYWYQQKSSQAPKLLFHYYDKDFNNEADTPDNFQSRRPNTSFCFLDIRSPGLGDTAMYLCATSREAGALAGELFFGEGSRLTVL.